This T cell receptor beta chain was found in a study of blood T cells in healthy people across ages. A second PCR, run for roughly 7 to 12 cycles, used a sample-barcoded 5' primer plus a J-beta primer mix. Each cDNA molecule received a tag from a template-switch adaptor that had 12 random nucleotides. From the 5' RACE reads, TCRdb called clonotypes with MiXCR, one entry per CDR3 protein. The table has over a million distinct CDR3 sequences, approximately 42% seen once. This clonotype was observed a few times. V gave up 3 bases and J gave up 6 bases, with 11 bases separating them. CDR1 DFQATT and CDR2 SNEGSKA come from the germline V gene (reference sequence). CDR3 length: 13 residues.

The source is a woman younger than 30 in good health. The source material was blood. V is TRBV20-1 and J is TRBJ1-4, with no clear D. CDR3 nucleotide sequence: TGCAGTGCTAGCGGGCGACTCGATGAAAAACTGTTTTTT. It specifies CSASGRLDEKLFF.